This TCR beta chain was recovered during a study of CD8 T cells in Susac syndrome. The authors reverse transcribed about 0.5 to 1 ug RNA with random hexamers. From the immunoSEQ multiplex PCR reads, TCRdb called clonotypes with MiXCR, one entry per CDR3 protein. Here the sample spans 170,000 or so distinct CDR3 sequences, roughly 95% being singletons. This receptor was obtained from a human donor with Susac syndrome. Sequencing was done on a sample of CD4+ T cells from PBMCs.

CDR3 amino acids: CASKTRVGEGNIQYF. Here the CDR3 DNA reads TGTGCCAGCAAAACCCGGGTCGGCGAGGGGAACATTCAGTACTTC. The V call is TRBV11-2, the J call TRBJ2-4; TRBD1 or TRBD2 may be the D gene (5 bases each). The CDR3 loop spans 15 amino acids. V was shortened by 7 bases and J by 7 bases, with 20 bases between the two germline ends. Per the germline V gene, CDR1 is SGHAT and CDR2 is FQNNGV.